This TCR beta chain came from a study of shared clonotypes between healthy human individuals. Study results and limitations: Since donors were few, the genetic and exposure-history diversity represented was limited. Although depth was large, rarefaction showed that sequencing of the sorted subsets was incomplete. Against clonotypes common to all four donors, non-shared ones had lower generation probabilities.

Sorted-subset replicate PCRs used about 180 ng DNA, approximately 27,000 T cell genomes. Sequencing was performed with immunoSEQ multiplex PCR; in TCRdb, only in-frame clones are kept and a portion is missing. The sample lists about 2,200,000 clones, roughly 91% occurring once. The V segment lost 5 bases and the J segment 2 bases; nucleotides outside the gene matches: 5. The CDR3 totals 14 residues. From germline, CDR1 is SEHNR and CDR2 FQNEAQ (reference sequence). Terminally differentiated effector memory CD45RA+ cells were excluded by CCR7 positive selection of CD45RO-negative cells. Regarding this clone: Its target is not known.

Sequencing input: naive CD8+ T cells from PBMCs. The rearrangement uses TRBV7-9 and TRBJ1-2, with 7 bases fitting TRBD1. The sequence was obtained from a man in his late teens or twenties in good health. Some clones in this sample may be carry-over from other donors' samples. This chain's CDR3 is CASSQQGRNYGYTF. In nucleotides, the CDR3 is TGTGCCAGCAGCCAACAGGGGCGAAACTATGGCTACACCTTC.